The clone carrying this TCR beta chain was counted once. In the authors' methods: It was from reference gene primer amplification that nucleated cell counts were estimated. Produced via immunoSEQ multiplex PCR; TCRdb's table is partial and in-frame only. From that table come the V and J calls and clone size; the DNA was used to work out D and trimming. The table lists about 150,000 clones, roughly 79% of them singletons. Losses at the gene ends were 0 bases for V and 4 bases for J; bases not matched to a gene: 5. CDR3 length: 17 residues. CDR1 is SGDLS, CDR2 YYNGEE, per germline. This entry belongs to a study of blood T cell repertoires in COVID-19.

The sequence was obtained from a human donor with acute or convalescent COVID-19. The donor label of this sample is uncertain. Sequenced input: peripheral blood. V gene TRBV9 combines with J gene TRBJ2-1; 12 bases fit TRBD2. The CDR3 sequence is CASSVEPLAGGYNEQFF. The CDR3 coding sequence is TGTGCCAGCAGCGTAGAGCCACTAGCGGGGGGTTACAATGAGCAGTTCTTC.